This is a list of T cell receptor beta chains from one sample in a study of T cell repertoires in cytomegalovirus infection. These receptors lack a known antigen. TCRdb passed the reads through MiXCR, listing each CDR3 protein once. The sample includes about 900,000 distinct CDR3 sequences, roughly 31% of them seen just once. This material consisted of cultured CD8+ T cells from PBMCs, taken from culture after CMV antigen stimulation. The receptor source for this set is a human donor in good health (CMV status not recorded). Some clones in this sample may be carry-over from other donors' samples. The CDR3 runs from the conserved cysteine through the conserved F or W. The D gene is left open where the match is weak. Only part of the rows carry a size: once, few, many, or a class if the clone is expanded.

>NA|TRBJ2-1|few|TRBV7-9
CASSFGTYSSYNEQFF
TGTGCCAGCAGCTTTGGGACTTACAGCTCCTACAATGAGCAGTTCTTC
>NA|TRBJ2-2|NA|TRBV27
CASYNTGELFF
TGTGCCAGCTATAACACCGGGGAGCTGTTTTTT
>NA|TRBJ2-1|NA|TRBV19
CASSITIGHYSNEQFF
TGTGCCAGTAGTATAACGATAGGACACTACTCCAATGAGCAGTTCTTC
>NA|TRBJ1-1|NA|TRBV7-4
CASSSNMEDTEAFF
TGTGCCAGCAGCTCCAATATGGAGGACACTGAAGCTTTCTTT
>TRBD1|TRBJ2-5|many|TRBV7-2
CASSLAGGYLEQETQYF
TGTGCCAGCAGCTTAGCAGGGGGCTATTTAGAGCAAGAGACCCAGTACTTC
>TRBD1|TRBJ2-5|few|TRBV7-9
CASETGERRETQYF
TGTGCCAGCGAGACAGGGGAACGCCGGGAGACCCAGTACTTC
>NA|TRBJ2-5|NA|TRBV6-6
CASSYSGAQYF
TGTGCCAGCAGTTACTCGGGGGCCCAGTACTTC
>NA|TRBJ1-1|NA|TRBV6-6
CASSYSDSPFMNTEAFF
TGTGCCAGCAGTTATAGTGACAGCCCTTTTATGAACACTGAAGCTTTCTTT
>TRBD1|TRBJ1-1|NA|TRBV5-1
CASSVWGQGASNTEAFF
TGCGCCAGCAGCGTTTGGGGACAGGGGGCTTCGAACACTGAAGCTTTCTTT
>NA|TRBJ2-7|NA|TRBV19
CASSLSGTTTIEQYF
TGTGCCAGTAGTCTTTCCGGGACAACCACTATCGAGCAGTACTTC
>NA|TRBJ1-1|few|TRBV12-3/TRBV12-4
CASSPSSEAFF
TGTGCCAGCTCCCCCTCATCGGAAGCTTTCTTT
>NA|TRBJ1-5|NA|TRBV6-1
CASSGGGPYSNQPQHF
TGTGCCAGCAGTGGAGGAGGACCTTATAGCAATCAGCCCCAGCATTTT
>TRBD1|TRBJ2-2|NA|TRBV4-2
CASSQLLRDSDYTGELFF
TGTGCCAGCAGCCAACTCCTCCGGGACAGCGATTACACCGGGGAGCTGTTTTTT
>TRBD1|TRBJ2-1|NA|TRBV5-8
CASSGGDRDEQFF
TGTGCCAGCAGCGGAGGTGACAGGGATGAGCAGTTCTTC
>NA|TRBJ2-5|NA|TRBV27
CASSLMKRETQYF
TGTGCCAGCAGTTTAATGAAAAGGGAGACCCAGTACTTC
>TRBD1|TRBJ1-1|NA|TRBV29-1
CSVDPRTGEAFF
TGCAGCGTTGATCCCCGGACAGGAGAAGCTTTCTTT
>TRBD1|TRBJ1-6|NA|TRBV6-2/TRBV6-3
CASSRQGNWNSPLHF
TGTGCCAGCAGTCGACAGGGTAATTGGAATTCACCCCTCCACTTT
>NA|TRBJ1-5|NA|TRBV6-2/TRBV6-3
CASRLGRTNNQPQHF
TGTGCCAGCCGTCTGGGCAGGACAAATAATCAGCCCCAGCATTTT
>NA|TRBJ2-6|NA|TRBV9
CASTHEGAGGANVLTF
TGTGCCAGCACCCACGAGGGGGCGGGAGGGGCCAACGTCCTGACTTTC
>TRBD1|TRBJ2-1|few|TRBV6-2/TRBV6-3
CASSYRGQGSYNEQFF
TGTGCCAGCAGTTACAGAGGACAGGGCTCCTACAATGAGCAGTTCTTC
>NA|TRBJ2-3|NA|TRBV27
CASSLPQGSTQYF
TGTGCCAGCAGTTTGCCCCAGGGGAGTACGCAGTATTTT
>NA|TRBJ2-7|NA|TRBV20-1
CSATPPRGPYEQYF
TGCAGTGCTACCCCCCCCAGGGGACCCTACGAGCAGTACTTC
>NA|TRBJ1-6|NA|TRBV27
CASGYPPPRDSPLHF
TGTGCCAGCGGGTACCCCCCACCCAGGGATTCACCCCTCCACTTT
>NA|TRBJ1-1|NA|TRBV19
CASSNRITEAFF
TGTGCCAGTAGTAACAGAATCACTGAAGCTTTCTTT
>TRBD1|TRBJ1-2|NA|TRBV7-9
CASSSSRDRGNYGYTF
TGTGCCAGCAGCTCCAGCCGGGACAGGGGCAACTATGGCTACACCTTC
>NA|TRBJ1-5|NA|TRBV5-4
CASSYTGSPDQPQHF
TGTGCCAGCAGCTATACAGGGAGTCCGGATCAGCCCCAGCATTTT
>NA|TRBJ1-4|few|TRBV3-1
CASSLQTGPATNEKLFF
TGTGCCAGCAGCCTTCAGACAGGCCCTGCAACTAATGAAAAACTGTTTTTT
>NA|TRBJ2-2|NA|TRBV7-9
CASSQGVHKLNTGELFF
TGTGCCAGCAGCCAAGGAGTTCACAAACTGAACACCGGGGAGCTGTTTTTT
>NA|TRBJ1-6|few|TRBV7-9
CASSPPFWTGTNSPLHF
TGTGCCAGCAGCCCCCCGTTTTGGACTGGCACGAATTCACCCCTCCACTTT